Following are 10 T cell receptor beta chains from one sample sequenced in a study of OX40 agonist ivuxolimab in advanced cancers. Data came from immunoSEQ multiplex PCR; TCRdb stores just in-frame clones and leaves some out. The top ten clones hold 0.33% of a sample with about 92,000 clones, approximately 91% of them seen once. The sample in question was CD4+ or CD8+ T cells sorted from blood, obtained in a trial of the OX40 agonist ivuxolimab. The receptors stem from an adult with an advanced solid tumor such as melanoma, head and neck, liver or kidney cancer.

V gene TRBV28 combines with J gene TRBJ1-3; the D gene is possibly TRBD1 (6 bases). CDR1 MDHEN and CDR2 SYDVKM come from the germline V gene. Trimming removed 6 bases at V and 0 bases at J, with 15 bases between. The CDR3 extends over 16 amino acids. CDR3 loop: CASRVLGASSGNTIYF. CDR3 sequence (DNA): TGTGCCAGCAGGGTGCTGGGGGCGTCCTCTGGAAACACCATATATTTT.

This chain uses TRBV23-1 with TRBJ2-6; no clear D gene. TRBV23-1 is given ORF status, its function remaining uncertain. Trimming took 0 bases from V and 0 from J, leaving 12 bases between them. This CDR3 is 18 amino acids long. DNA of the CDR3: TGCGCCAGCAGTCAATCTAGGCAGGAGAGCTCTGGGGCCAACGTCCTGACTTTC. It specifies CASSQSRQESSGANVLTF.

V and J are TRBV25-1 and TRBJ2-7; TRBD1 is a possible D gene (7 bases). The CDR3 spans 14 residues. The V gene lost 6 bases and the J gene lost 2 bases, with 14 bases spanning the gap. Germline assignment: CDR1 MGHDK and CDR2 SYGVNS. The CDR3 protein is CASRGGTAPYEQYF. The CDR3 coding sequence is TGTGCCAGCAGGGGCGGGACAGCTCCCTACGAGCAGTACTTC.

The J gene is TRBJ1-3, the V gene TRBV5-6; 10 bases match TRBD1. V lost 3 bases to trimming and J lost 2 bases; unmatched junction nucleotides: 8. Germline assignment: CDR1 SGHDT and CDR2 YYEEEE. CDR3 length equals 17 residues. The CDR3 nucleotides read TGTGCCAGCAGCTACGCTCCGGGACAGGGGACTGGAAACACCATATATTTT. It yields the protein CASSYAPGQGTGNTIYF.

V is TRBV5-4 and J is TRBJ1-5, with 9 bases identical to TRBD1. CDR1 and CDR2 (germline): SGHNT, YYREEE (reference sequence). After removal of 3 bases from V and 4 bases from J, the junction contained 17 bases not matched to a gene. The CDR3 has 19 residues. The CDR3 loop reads CASSSRAVSQGAGNQPQHF. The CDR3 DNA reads TGTGCCAGCAGCTCCCGGGCAGTTTCACAGGGGGCGGGAAATCAGCCCCAGCATTTT. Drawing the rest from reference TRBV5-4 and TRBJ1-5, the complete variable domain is ETGVTQSPTHLIKTRGQQVTLRCSSQSGHNTVSWYQQALGQGPQFIFQYYREEENGRGNFPPRFSGLQFPNYSSELNVNALELDDSALYLCASSSRAVSQGAGNQPQHFGDGTRLSIL.

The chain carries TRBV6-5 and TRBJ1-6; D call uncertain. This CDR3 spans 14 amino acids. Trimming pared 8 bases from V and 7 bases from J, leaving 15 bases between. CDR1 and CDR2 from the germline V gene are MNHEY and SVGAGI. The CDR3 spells CASSRGDGNSPLHF. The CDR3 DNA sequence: TGTGCCAGCTCCCGAGGAGACGGAAATTCACCCCTCCACTTT.

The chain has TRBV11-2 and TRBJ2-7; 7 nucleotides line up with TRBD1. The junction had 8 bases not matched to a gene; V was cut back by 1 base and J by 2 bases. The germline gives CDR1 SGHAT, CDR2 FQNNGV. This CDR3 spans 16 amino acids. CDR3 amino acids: CASSLGRQGVPYEQYF. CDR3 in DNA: TGTGCCAGCAGCTTAGGGAGGCAGGGGGTTCCCTACGAGCAGTACTTC.

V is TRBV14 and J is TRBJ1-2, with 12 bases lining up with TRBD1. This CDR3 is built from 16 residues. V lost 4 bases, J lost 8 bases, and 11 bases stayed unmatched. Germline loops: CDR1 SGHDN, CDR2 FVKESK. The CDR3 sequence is CASSPFLGQGARGYTF. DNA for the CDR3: TGTGCCAGCAGCCCGTTTTTGGGACAGGGGGCGAGGGGCTACACCTTC.

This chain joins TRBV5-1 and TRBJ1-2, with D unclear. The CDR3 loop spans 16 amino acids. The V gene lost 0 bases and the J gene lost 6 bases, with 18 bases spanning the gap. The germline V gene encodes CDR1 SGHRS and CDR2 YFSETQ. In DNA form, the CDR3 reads TGCGCCAGCAGCTTGGTCGGCGGAAATGTAAAGGATGGCTACACCTTC. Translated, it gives CASSLVGGNVKDGYTF.

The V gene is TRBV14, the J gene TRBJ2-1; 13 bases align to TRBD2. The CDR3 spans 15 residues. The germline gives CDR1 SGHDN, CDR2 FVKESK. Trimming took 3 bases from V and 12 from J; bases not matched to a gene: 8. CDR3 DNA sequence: TGTGCCAGCAGCCAGGGGGGACTAGCGGGAATTGGGCAGTTCTTC. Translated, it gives CASSQGGLAGIGQFF.